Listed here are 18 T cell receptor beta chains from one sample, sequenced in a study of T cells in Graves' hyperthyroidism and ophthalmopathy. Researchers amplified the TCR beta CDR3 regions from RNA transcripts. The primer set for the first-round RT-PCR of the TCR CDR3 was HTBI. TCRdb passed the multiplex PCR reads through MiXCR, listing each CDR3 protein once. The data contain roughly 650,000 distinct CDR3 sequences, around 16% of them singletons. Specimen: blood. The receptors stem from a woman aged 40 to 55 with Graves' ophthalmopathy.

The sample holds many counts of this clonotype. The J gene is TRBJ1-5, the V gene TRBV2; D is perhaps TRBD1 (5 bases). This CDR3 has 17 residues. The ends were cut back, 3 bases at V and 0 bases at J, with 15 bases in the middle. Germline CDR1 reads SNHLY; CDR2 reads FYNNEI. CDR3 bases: TGTGCCAGCAGTGACTTGTCTGGACACTATAGCAATCAGCCCCAGCATTTT. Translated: CASSDLSGHYSNQPQHF.

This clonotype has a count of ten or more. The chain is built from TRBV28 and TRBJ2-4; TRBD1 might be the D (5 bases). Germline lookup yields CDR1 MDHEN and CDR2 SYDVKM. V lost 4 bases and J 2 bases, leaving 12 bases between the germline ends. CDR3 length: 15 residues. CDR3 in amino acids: CASSSLQVPKNIQYF. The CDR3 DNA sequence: TGTGCCAGCAGTTCCTTACAGGTTCCCAAAAACATTCAGTACTTC.

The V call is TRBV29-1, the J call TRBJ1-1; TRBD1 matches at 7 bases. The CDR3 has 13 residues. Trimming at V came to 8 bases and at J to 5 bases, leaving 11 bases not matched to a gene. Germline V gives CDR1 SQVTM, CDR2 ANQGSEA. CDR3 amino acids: CSLRTGGGTEAFF. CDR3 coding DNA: TGCAGCCTAAGGACAGGAGGGGGAACTGAAGCTTTCTTT.

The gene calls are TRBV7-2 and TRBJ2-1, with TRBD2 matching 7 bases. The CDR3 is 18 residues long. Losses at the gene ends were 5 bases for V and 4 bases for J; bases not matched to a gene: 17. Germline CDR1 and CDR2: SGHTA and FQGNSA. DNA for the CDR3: TGTGCCAGCAGCACTTGGGGGGGTCCTAGCGGTCCTTACAATGAGCAGTTCTTC. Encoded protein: CASSTWGGPSGPYNEQFF.

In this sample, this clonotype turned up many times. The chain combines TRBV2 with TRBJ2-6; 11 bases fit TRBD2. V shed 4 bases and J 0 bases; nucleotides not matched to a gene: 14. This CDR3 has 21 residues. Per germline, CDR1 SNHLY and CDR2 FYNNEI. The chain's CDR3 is CASSVLSLAGARDSGANVLTF. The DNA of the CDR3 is TGTGCCAGCAGTGTCCTTTCACTAGCGGGGGCTCGAGACTCTGGGGCCAACGTCCTGACTTTC. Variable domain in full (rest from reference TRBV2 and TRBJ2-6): EPEVTQTPSHQVTQMGQEVILRCVPISNHLYFYWYRQILGQKVEFLVSFYNNEISEKSEIFDDQFSVERPDGSNFTLKIRSTKLEDSAMYFCASSVLSLAGARDSGANVLTFGAGSRLTVL.

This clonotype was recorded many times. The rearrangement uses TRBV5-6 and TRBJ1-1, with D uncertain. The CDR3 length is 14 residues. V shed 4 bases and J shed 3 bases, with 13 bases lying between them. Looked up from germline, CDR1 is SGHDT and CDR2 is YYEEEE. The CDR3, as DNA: TGTGCCAGCAGCGGCTGGGGTCAGTACACTGAAGCTTTCTTT. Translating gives CASSGWGQYTEAFF.

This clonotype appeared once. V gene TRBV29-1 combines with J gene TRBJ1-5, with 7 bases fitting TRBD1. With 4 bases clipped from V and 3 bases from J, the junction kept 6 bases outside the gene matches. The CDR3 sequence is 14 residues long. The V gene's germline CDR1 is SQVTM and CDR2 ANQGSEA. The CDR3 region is CSVAGGTVNQPQHF. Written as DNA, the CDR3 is TGCAGCGTTGCCGGGGGGACAGTCAATCAGCCCCAGCATTTT. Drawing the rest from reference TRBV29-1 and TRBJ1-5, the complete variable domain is SAVISQKPSRDICQRGTSLTIQCQVDSQVTMMFWYRQQPGQSLTLIATANQGSEATYESGFVIDKFPISRPNLTFSTLTVSNMSPEDSSIYLCSVAGGTVNQPQHFGDGTRLSIL.

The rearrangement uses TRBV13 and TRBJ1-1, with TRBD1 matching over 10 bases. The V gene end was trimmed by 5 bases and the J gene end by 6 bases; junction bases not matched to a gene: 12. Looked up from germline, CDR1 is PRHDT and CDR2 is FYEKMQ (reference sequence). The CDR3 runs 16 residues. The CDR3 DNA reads TGTGCCAGCAGCGCACGCAAGACAGGGGGCCTCGCTGAAGCTTTCTTT. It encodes CASSARKTGGLAEAFF.

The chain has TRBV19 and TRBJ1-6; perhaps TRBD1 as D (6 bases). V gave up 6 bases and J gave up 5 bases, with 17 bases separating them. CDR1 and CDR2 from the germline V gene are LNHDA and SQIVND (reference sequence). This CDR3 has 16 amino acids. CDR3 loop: CASRDSVLKNNSPLHF. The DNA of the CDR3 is TGTGCCAGTAGGGACAGTGTATTGAAGAATAATTCACCCCTCCACTTT.

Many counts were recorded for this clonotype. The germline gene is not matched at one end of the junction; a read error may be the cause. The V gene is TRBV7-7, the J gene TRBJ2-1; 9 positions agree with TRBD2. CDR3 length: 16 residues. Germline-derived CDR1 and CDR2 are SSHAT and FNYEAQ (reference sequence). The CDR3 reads CASSQSRLAGINEQFF. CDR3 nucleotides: TGTGCTAGCAGCCAAAGCCGGCTAGCGGGAATCAATGAGCAGTTCTTC.

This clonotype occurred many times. The CDR3 region is CASSPPTSTGELFF. The DNA of the CDR3 is TGTGCCAGCAGCCCACCTACGAGCACCGGGGAGCTGTTTTTT. The rearrangement joins TRBV2 to TRBJ2-2; no firm D call. The germline V and J ends were trimmed by 6 bases and 4 bases, with 12 bases remaining between them. CDR1 is SNHLY, CDR2 FYNNEI, per germline. The CDR3 extends over 14 amino acids.

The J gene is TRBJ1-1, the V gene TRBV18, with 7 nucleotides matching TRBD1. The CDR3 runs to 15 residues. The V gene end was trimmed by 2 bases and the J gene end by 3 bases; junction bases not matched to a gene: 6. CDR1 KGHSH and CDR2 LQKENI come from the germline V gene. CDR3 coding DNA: TGTGCCAGCTCACCAATCCGTGGACAGGACACTGAAGCTTTCTTT. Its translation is CASSPIRGQDTEAFF.

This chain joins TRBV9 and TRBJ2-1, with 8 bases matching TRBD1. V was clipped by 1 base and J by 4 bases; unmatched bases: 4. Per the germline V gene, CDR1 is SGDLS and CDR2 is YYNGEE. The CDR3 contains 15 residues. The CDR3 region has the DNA TGTGCCAGCAGCGTACGGACAGGGAATTACAATGAGCAGTTCTTC. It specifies CASSVRTGNYNEQFF.

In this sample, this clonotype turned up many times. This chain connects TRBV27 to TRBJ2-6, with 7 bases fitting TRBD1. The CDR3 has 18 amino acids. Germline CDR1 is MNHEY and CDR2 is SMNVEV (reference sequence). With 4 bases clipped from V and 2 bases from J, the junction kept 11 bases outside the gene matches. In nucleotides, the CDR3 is TGTGCCAGCAGTTCCACCCGAGGGGGCTTAACTGGGGCCAACGTCCTGACTTTC. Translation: CASSSTRGGLTGANVLTF.

CDR3 sequence (DNA): TGTGCCAGCAGTACAGTAGATTATGGCTACACCTTC. Translated, it gives CASSTVDYGYTF. V and J are TRBV6-1 and TRBJ1-2; D is ambiguous. V shed 5 bases and J shed 5 bases, with 9 bases lying between them. CDR3 length: 12 residues. Germline CDR1 MNHNS, CDR2 SASEGT.

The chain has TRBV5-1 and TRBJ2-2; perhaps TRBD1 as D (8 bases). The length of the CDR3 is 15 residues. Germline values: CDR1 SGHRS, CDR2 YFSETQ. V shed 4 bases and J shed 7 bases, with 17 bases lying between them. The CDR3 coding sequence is TGCGCCAGCAGCATCAACAGGGGGGGCATCGGGGAGCTGTTTTTT. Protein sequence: CASSINRGGIGELFF.

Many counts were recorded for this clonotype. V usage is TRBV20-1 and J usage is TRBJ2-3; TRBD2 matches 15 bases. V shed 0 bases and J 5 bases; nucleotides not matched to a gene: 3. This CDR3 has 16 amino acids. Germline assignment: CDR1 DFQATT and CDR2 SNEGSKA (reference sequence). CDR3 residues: CSARDWGLAGGDTQYF. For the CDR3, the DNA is TGCAGTGCTAGAGATTGGGGACTAGCGGGAGGAGATACGCAGTATTTT.

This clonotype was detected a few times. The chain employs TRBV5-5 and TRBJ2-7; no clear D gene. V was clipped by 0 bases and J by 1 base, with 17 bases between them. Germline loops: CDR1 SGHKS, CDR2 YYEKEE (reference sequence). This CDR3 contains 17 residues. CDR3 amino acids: CASSLVAGALFSYEQYF. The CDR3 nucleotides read TGTGCCAGCAGCTTGGTTGCAGGTGCCCTCTTTTCCTACGAGCAGTACTTC.